The next 12 T cell receptor beta chains were all read from a single sample in a study of blood T cell repertoires in COVID-19. Method: immunoSEQ multiplex PCR; TCRdb's copy keeps in-frame clones and lacks some. This repertoire shows a few hundred thousand clones, approximately 92% found once; its top ten account for about 3.3%. Material for sequencing was PBMCs or T cells enriched from blood (not recorded which). Every receptor here comes from a woman younger than 35 in a cohort exposed to, infected with or recovered from COVID-19 (not recorded which).

The chain combines TRBV2 with TRBJ2-1, with 8 bases matching TRBD2. Trimming took 8 bases from V and 0 from J; bases not matched to a gene: 18. This CDR3 has 19 residues. Germline V gene lookup returns CDR1 SNHLY and CDR2 FYNNEI. This CDR3 is CASWGASGHQPSSYNEQFF. The DNA for the CDR3 is TGTGCCAGCTGGGGGGCTAGCGGGCACCAACCTAGCTCCTACAATGAGCAGTTCTTC.

This chain's CDR3 is CASSQDSRKGQVLHGYTF. The DNA for the CDR3 is TGTGCCAGCAGCCAAGATAGTCGAAAGGGGCAGGTCCTGCATGGCTACACCTTC. The chain uses TRBV3-1 (or the pseudogene TRBV3-2) and TRBJ1-2, with D possibly being TRBD1 (5 bases). The V gene's germline CDR1 is LGHDT and CDR2 YNNKEL (reference sequence). This CDR3 spans 18 amino acids. Trimming stripped 0 bases from V and 6 bases from J, with 23 bases between.

This clone occurred many times. The chain employs TRBV7-9 and TRBJ2-2; 9 bases match TRBD1. Germline V gene lookup returns CDR1 SEHNR and CDR2 FQNEAQ (reference sequence). Trimming removed 1 base from V and 3 bases from J; junction bases left unmatched: 0. The CDR3 runs to 15 residues. The CDR3: CASSLGTGDTGELFF. CDR3 nucleotides: TGTGCCAGCAGCTTAGGGACAGGGGACACCGGGGAGCTGTTTTTT.

The V and J genes are TRBV7-8 and TRBJ2-7; D perhaps matches TRBD2 (6 bases). The length of the CDR3 is 15 residues. Trimming removed 2 bases from V and 2 bases from J, with 13 bases in between. Per germline, CDR1 SGHVS and CDR2 FQNEAQ. The CDR3 sequence is CASSLLEAGTYEQYF. Written as DNA, the CDR3 is TGTGCCAGCAGCTTACTAGAGGCGGGGACCTACGAGCAGTACTTC.

DNA for the CDR3: TGTGCCAGCAGCGGCGAGACAGGGGTCTCCTATGGCTACACCTTC. Translated: CASSGETGVSYGYTF. The chain links TRBV5-5 to TRBJ1-2, with 8 bases matching TRBD1. Looked up from germline, CDR1 is SGHKS and CDR2 is YYEKEE (reference sequence). Losses at the gene ends were 4 bases for V and 4 bases for J; bases not matched to a gene: 9. The CDR3 spans 15 residues.

The V call is TRBV6-2 or TRBV6-3, the J call TRBJ2-7; D is possibly TRBD1 (6 bases). V was clipped by 5 bases and J by 2 bases, with 10 bases between them. This CDR3 region has 13 residues. Germline-derived CDR1 and CDR2 are MNHEY and SVGEGT. The CDR3 sequence: CASSRTGTYEQYF. DNA of the CDR3: TGTGCCAGCAGTCGAACAGGGACCTACGAGCAGTACTTC.

This clone has only one observation. The chain combines TRBV2 with TRBJ2-3; TRBD2 matches at 8 bases. This CDR3 spans 16 amino acids. J was trimmed by 3 bases and V by 7 bases; bases with no gene match: 12. Germline CDR1 reads SNHLY; CDR2 reads FYNNEI. The CDR3 DNA is TGTGCCAGCACGGACCGAGCGGGGGTGGGGACAGATACGCAGTATTTT. Amino acids: CASTDRAGVGTDTQYF.

The rearrangement joins TRBV7-9 to TRBJ1-5; D unresolved. CDR1 is SEHNR and CDR2 is FQNEAQ in the germline V gene (reference sequence). The CDR3 loop spans 12 amino acids. The ends were cut back, 5 bases at V and 4 bases at J, with 6 bases in the middle. The CDR3 sequence is CASSPNNQPQHF. CDR3 nucleotides: TGTGCCAGCAGCCCCAATAATCAGCCCCAGCATTTT.

V gene TRBV5-6 combines with J gene TRBJ2-3; TRBD2 might be the D (6 bases). In germline, CDR1 is SGHDT, CDR2 YYEEEE. V dropped 4 bases and J dropped 0 bases, with 9 bases sitting between them. CDR3 length equals 14 residues. The DNA of the CDR3 is TGTGCCAGCAGCCGCAGCGGGAGCACAGATACGCAGTATTTT. Translating gives CASSRSGSTDTQYF.

The chain links TRBV10-2 to TRBJ2-1; a weak D match, TRBD2 (7 bases). CDR1 is WSHSY and CDR2 is SAAADI in the germline V gene. The CDR3 sequence is 13 residues long. Trimming took off 3 bases at V and 12 bases at J, with 15 bases between the two ends. CDR3 loop: CASSDTPGGPQFF. As DNA, the CDR3 is TGCGCCAGCAGTGATACCCCGGGGGGCCCGCAGTTCTTC.

The genes are TRBV7-2 and TRBJ2-3; 10 nucleotides agree with TRBD2. The V segment lost 7 bases and the J segment 2 bases; nucleotides outside the gene matches: 6. Germline V gene lookup returns CDR1 SGHTA and CDR2 FQGNSA. The CDR3 length is 15 residues. For the CDR3, the DNA is TGTGCCAGCATGCGAGCGGGGGGGTTCACAGATACGCAGTATTTT. Amino acid sequence: CASMRAGGFTDTQYF.

This clone occurred once. CDR3 in amino acids: CAWRIGAGRTDEQFF. The CDR3 DNA reads as TGTGCCTGGAGGATAGGGGCGGGAAGAACCGATGAGCAGTTCTTC. V and J are TRBV30 and TRBJ2-1; a weak D match, TRBD2 (6 bases). Germline V gene data show CDR1 as GTSNPN and CDR2 as SVGIG (reference sequence). CDR3 size: 15 residues. V shed 3 bases and J shed 8 bases, with 20 bases lying between them.